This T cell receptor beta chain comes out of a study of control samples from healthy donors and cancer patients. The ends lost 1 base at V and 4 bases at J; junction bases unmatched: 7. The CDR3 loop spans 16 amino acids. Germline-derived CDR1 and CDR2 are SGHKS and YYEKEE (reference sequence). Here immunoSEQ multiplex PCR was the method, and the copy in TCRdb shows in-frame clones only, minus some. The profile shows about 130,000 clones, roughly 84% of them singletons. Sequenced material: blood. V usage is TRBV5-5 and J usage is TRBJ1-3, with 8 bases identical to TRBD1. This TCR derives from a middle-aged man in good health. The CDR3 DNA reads TGTGCCAGCAGCTTGTGGCAGGGGGCCTCGGGAAACACCATATATTTT. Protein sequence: CASSLWQGASGNTIYF. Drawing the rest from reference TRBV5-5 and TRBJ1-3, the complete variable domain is DAGVTQSPTHLIKTRGQQVTLRCSPISGHKSVSWYQQVLGQGPQFIFQYYEKEERGRGNFPDRFSARQFPNYSSELNVNALLLGDSALYLCASSLWQGASGNTIYFGEGSWLTVV.